This TCR beta chain was recorded in a study of cytotoxic CD8 clonotypes in ibrutinib-treated CLL (dated by TCRdb to about 2021). Study-wide context: The cohort was composed of under 12 relapsed/refractory and about 15 treatment-naive patients; IGHV unmutated status was identified in 17 patients. Partial responses were observed in 24 patients and complete responses in 2; after a median follow-up of around 68 months, remission was maintained in about 15 patients and progression was observed in some 12. Response samples were obtained after a median of approximately twelve months of treatment, with a range of about 6 to 36 months. An average of about 260,000 productive templates and roughly 94,000 productive rearrangements was obtained per sample. Of the approximately 94 people in the trial, 26 had longitudinal samples available. Cryopreserved peripheral blood mononuclear cells were collected at three points: before therapy, at response, and at either sustained remission or disease progression. Every sample from remission and from progressive disease was obtained while the patients were still on ibrutinib.

Broader findings and caveats from the paper: Sampling times were not matched between patients in sustained remission and patients whose disease was progressing, and lymph node repertoires were not examined. Public clonotypes were found to be uncommon and were observed to contract or remain stable during treatment; the increase in clonality was shown to reflect expansion of private clonotypes at ibrutinib response. At ibrutinib response clonality went up, during sustained remission it held steady, and at progression it dropped back toward baseline. Baseline clonality exceeded that of age-matched healthy donors and correlated strongly with circulating CD8+ T-cell counts.

The goal of deep resolution MiSeq sequencing was a depth between 1 in 1 million and 1 in 200,000 T cells, and coverage averaged 10x per clonotype. The immunoSEQ hsTCRB Kit was used to generate the TCR beta libraries. Concerning the study's data processing: The data were analyzed with ImmunoSEQ Analyzer and ImmunoSEQ Data Assistant, and V, D and J gene assignments followed IMGT definitions. Clonality, which ranges from 0 to 1, was calculated by subtracting the normalized Shannon entropy of productive rearrangement frequencies from one. Only overrepresented clonotypes making up at least 0.05% of each patient's repertoire were included in the public clonotype analysis. Repertoires from about a dozen age-matched healthy donors in immuneACCESS were used as clonality controls. In TCRdb, the immuneACCESS table is reduced to in-frame sequences with V and J assigned. These tables do not hold every clone; where another copy was compared, an unresolved V gene accounts for under half, and the others remain unexplained. That table gives V, J and clone size, and the DNA gave D and trimming. This sample gives roughly 250,000 clones in total; 70% of them show up just once. The ten largest clonotypes hold 15% of the sample.

Measured from the cysteine to the phenylalanine, the CDR3 is 14 residues long. The only DNA kept is the CDR3, 42 bases in frame from the first base. CDR1 and CDR2 are drawn from the germline V gene: ENHRY, SYGVKD. From V the trimming removes 2 bases and from J it removes 3 bases, while the gene matches leave 2 bases of the junction unaccounted for. A few counts support this clone. Its antigen target is currently unknown. No quality values exist for individual bases; no much larger clone is one base distant. Reading the label with the study, this specimen's time point is: roughly 25 months on ibrutinib. For TCR beta library preparation, 1.5 to 2.5 micrograms of genomic DNA was extracted from cryopreserved PBMCs. Longitudinal blood samples from CLL patients receiving ibrutinib monotherapy were subjected to high-throughput TCR beta sequencing. The patients took part in an open-label, single-center phase 2 trial of ibrutinib monotherapy.

Source: PBMCs, taken after 24 months of ibrutinib treatment. The V gene is TRBV10-3 and the J gene is TRBJ2-7; 9 middle bases align to TRBD1. The clonotype comes from a human donor with chronic lymphocytic leukemia. The bases are TGTGCCATCAGTGAGGGGACAGGGTACTACGAGCAGTACTTC. This codes for CAISEGTGYYEQYF.